The next 23 T cell receptor beta chains were all read from a single sample in a study of blood T cell repertoires in COVID-19. TCRdb's table, derived via immunoSEQ multiplex PCR, lists solely in-frame clones and lacks some. The profile shows under 300,000 clones, 80% to 90% of them singletons. The specimen sequenced was peripheral blood. These receptors were obtained from a man in his 60s with acute or convalescent COVID-19.

The chain recombines TRBV19 with TRBJ1-1; TRBD1 matches at 7 bases. Germline V gives CDR1 LNHDA, CDR2 SQIVND (reference sequence). V was clipped by 8 bases and J by 0 bases; unmatched bases: 6. The CDR3 has 14 amino acids. CDR3 residues: CASHRGRVNTEAFF. The CDR3 DNA follows: TGTGCCAGTCACAGGGGTCGGGTGAACACTGAAGCTTTCTTT.

This clone appeared a few times. This chain connects TRBV6-4 to TRBJ2-1; 8 nucleotides align to TRBD1. Germline V gene lookup returns CDR1 MRHNA and CDR2 SNTAGT. The CDR3 covers 14 residues. Germline trimming cut 6 bases from V and 8 bases from J; bases unmatched to any gene: 9. The CDR3 region is CASRADRGTDEQFF. CDR3 DNA sequence: TGTGCCAGCAGGGCAGACAGGGGTACCGATGAGCAGTTCTTC.

The chain joins TRBV7-9 to TRBJ1-4, with 9 bases aligning to TRBD1. Germline V lookup: CDR1 SEHNR, CDR2 FQNEAQ (reference sequence). The trim removed 4 bases at V and 4 bases at J, leaving 7 bases unmatched. The CDR3 loop spans 16 amino acids. The CDR3 DNA reads TGTGCCAGCAGCTCGTATCGGACAGGGGATAATGAAAAACTGTTTTTT. Protein product: CASSSYRTGDNEKLFF.

V and J are TRBV5-1 and TRBJ1-6, with D unclear. Trimming left V 2 bases short and J 9 bases short, with 12 bases between. Germline values: CDR1 SGHRS, CDR2 YFSETQ. The CDR3 loop spans 14 amino acids. The CDR3 loop is CASSLLNEGSPLHF. The CDR3 DNA reads TGCGCCAGCAGCTTACTTAACGAGGGTTCACCCCTCCACTTT.

This rearrangement joins TRBV9 to TRBJ2-1; 8 nucleotides align to TRBD2. Germline V gene lookup returns CDR1 SGDLS and CDR2 YYNGEE. The J segment lost 3 bases and the V segment lost 0 bases, leaving 8 bases of the junction unmatched. This CDR3 region has 17 residues. In DNA form, the CDR3 reads TGTGCCAGCAGCGTAGCCCCTAGCGGGTGGAGCTACAATGAGCAGTTCTTC. Amino acids: CASSVAPSGWSYNEQFF. Supplemented by reference TRBV9 and TRBJ2-1, the full variable domain reads DSGVTQTPKHLITATGQRVTLRCSPRSGDLSVYWYQQSLDQGLQFLIQYYNGEERAKGNILERFSAQQFPDLHSELNLSSLELGDSALYFCASSVAPSGWSYNEQFFGPGTRLTVL.

V gene TRBV6-1 combines with J gene TRBJ2-7; maybe TRBD1 (6 bases). The V gene lost 3 bases and the J gene lost 2 bases, with 8 bases spanning the gap. The CDR3 totals 13 residues. Looked up from germline, CDR1 is MNHNS and CDR2 is SASEGT. The CDR3 sequence: CASSDGTPYEQYF. For the CDR3, the DNA is TGTGCCAGCAGTGATGGGACACCCTACGAGCAGTACTTC.

The rearrangement uses TRBV7-2 and TRBJ2-7; 7 bases match TRBD2. With V trimmed by 0 bases and J by 5 bases, 10 bases remained unmatched. Germline assignment: CDR1 SGHTA and CDR2 FQGNSA. The CDR3 has 16 residues. CDR3 coding DNA: TGTGCCAGCAGCTTAGCGGTGGGAGCGGGAACCCACGAGCAGTACTTC. This gives the protein CASSLAVGAGTHEQYF.

This rearrangement joins TRBV19 to TRBJ1-1, with D possibly TRBD1 on 5 matching bases. With 5 bases removed from V and 10 bases from J, the gap between germline ends came to 26 bases. Per the germline V gene, CDR1 is LNHDA and CDR2 is SQIVND (reference sequence). The CDR3 is 16 amino acids. In DNA, the CDR3 is TGTGCCAGTAGTGACAACCACAGGAGGGGCGAGTCCCCAGCTTTCTTT. Its translation: CASSDNHRRGESPAFF.

The genes are TRBV27 and TRBJ2-7; D might be TRBD1 (6 bases). Trimming shortened V by 2 bases and J by 5 bases, and 16 bases separated the two germline ends. Germline-derived CDR1 and CDR2 are MNHEY and SMNVEV (reference sequence). The CDR3 consists of 15 residues. CDR3 DNA sequence: TGTGCCAGCAGTTTAGGGCCAGGGGTGTTCGACGAGCAGTACTTC. Translating gives CASSLGPGVFDEQYF.

The gene calls are TRBV18 and TRBJ2-1, with a weak D call TRBD1 (6 bases). The CDR3 has 17 residues. V was clipped by 0 bases and J by 2 bases, with 14 bases between them. Germline values: CDR1 KGHSH, CDR2 LQKENI. CDR3: CASSPPSGQPTYNEQFF. CDR3 nucleotides: TGTGCCAGCTCACCACCGAGTGGACAGCCCACCTACAATGAGCAGTTCTTC. Drawing the rest from reference TRBV18 and TRBJ2-1, the complete variable domain is NAGVMQNPRHLVRRRGQEARLRCSPMKGHSHVYWYRQLPEEGLKFMVYLQKENIIDESGMPKERFSAEFPKEGPSILRIQQVVRGDSAAYFCASSPPSGQPTYNEQFFGPGTRLTVL.

The rearrangement joins TRBV7-2 to TRBJ2-5; 7 bases agree with TRBD1. This CDR3 spans 17 amino acids. J gave up 1 base and V 3 bases, and 11 bases lay outside the gene matches. CDR1 is SGHTA, CDR2 FQGNSA, per germline. CDR3 loop: CASSFHRGQGGQETQYF. The CDR3 region has the DNA TGTGCCAGCAGCTTCCACAGGGGCCAAGGGGGCCAAGAGACCCAGTACTTC.

The sample holds one count of this clone. V gene TRBV5-5 combines with J gene TRBJ1-1, with 8 nucleotides matching TRBD1. Germline CDR1 SGHKS, CDR2 YYEKEE (reference sequence). The CDR3 runs to 15 residues. With V trimmed by 4 bases and J by 4 bases, 9 bases remained unmatched. The CDR3 DNA is TGTGCCAGCAGCGCGACAGGGGCCCCCAGCACTGAAGCTTTCTTT. Its protein product is CASSATGAPSTEAFF.

This clone was observed once. This chain connects TRBV7-9 to TRBJ1-4, with D possibly being TRBD1 (5 bases). Germline CDR1 SEHNR, CDR2 FQNEAQ (reference sequence). The CDR3 extends over 15 amino acids. Trimming pared 5 bases from V and 4 bases from J, leaving 14 bases between. CDR3 in DNA: TGTGCCAGCAGCGGCCAGGGAAGAGTTAATGAAAAACTGTTTTTT. Encoded protein: CASSGQGRVNEKLFF. The full variable domain, completed using reference TRBV7-9 and TRBJ1-4, is DTGVSQNPRHKITKRGQNVTFRCDPISEHNRLYWYRQTLGQGPEFLTYFQNEAQLEKSRLLSDRFSAERPKGSFSTLEIQRTEQGDSAMYLCASSGQGRVNEKLFFGSGTQLSVL.

V is TRBV7-2 and J is TRBJ2-3, with D maybe TRBD2 (5 bases). Trimming took 1 base from V and 8 from J, leaving 10 bases between them. CDR3 length: 13 amino acids. Germline V CDR1 and CDR2: SGHTA, FQGNSA. CDR3 DNA: TGTGCCAGCAGCTTAGTTGAGGGAGTTACGCAGTATTTT. Translation: CASSLVEGVTQYF.

In this sample, this clone turned up a few times. The V and J genes are TRBV2 and TRBJ1-6; 7 bases match TRBD1. J was trimmed by 10 bases and V by 2 bases; bases with no gene match: 8. Per the germline V gene, CDR1 is SNHLY and CDR2 is FYNNEI. The CDR3 runs 15 residues. The CDR3 protein is CASSERGTRGSPLHF. Written as DNA, the CDR3 is TGTGCCAGCAGTGAACGGGGAACCAGGGGGTCACCCCTCCACTTT.

The chain employs TRBV19 and TRBJ1-1; 10 bases align to TRBD1. J lost 0 bases, V lost 5 bases, and 3 bases had no gene match. Per the germline V gene, CDR1 is LNHDA and CDR2 is SQIVND (reference sequence). There are 15 residues in the CDR3. The CDR3 region is CASSGGQGLNTEAFF. Here the CDR3 DNA reads TGTGCCAGTAGTGGGGGACAGGGGTTGAACACTGAAGCTTTCTTT.

The chain uses TRBV5-4 and TRBJ1-1; 9 bases align to TRBD1. CDR1 is SGHNT and CDR2 is YYREEE in the germline V gene (reference sequence). J gave up 4 bases and V 4 bases, and 8 bases lay outside the gene matches. This CDR3 spans 15 amino acids. CDR3 amino acids: CASSPGTGRVTEAFF. The CDR3 nucleotides read TGTGCCAGCAGCCCCGGGACAGGGAGAGTCACTGAAGCTTTCTTT.

V usage is TRBV5-1 and J usage is TRBJ2-2; 11 nucleotides align to TRBD1. The CDR3 sequence is 16 residues long. J lost 3 bases, V lost 4 bases, and 5 bases had no gene match. Germline CDR1 SGHRS, CDR2 YFSETQ. CDR3 nucleotides: TGCGCCAGCAGCCCAGGACAGGGGGCGGACACCGGGGAGCTGTTTTTT. The encoded protein is CASSPGQGADTGELFF.

The chain employs TRBV27 and TRBJ2-2, with 12 bases identical to TRBD2. Germline V gene sequence: CDR1 MNHEY, CDR2 SMNVEV (reference sequence). Trimming at V came to 3 bases and at J to 6 bases, leaving 8 bases not matched to a gene. The CDR3 loop spans 17 amino acids. This CDR3 reads CASSFRLAGDGSGELFF. The CDR3 bases are TGTGCCAGCAGTTTTAGACTAGCGGGAGACGGATCCGGGGAGCTGTTTTTT.

V usage is TRBV2 and J usage is TRBJ2-1, with TRBD2 matching over 7 bases. The CDR3 extends over 15 amino acids. V lost 6 bases and J lost 0; bases outside the gene matches: 5. Germline CDR1 and CDR2: SNHLY and FYNNEI. The CDR3 reads CASRAGTNSYNEQFF. CDR3 DNA: TGTGCCAGCAGGGCCGGGACTAACTCCTACAATGAGCAGTTCTTC.

This clone turned up a few times. This chain connects TRBV7-8 to TRBJ1-2; a possible D gene is TRBD1 (6 bases). Germline-derived CDR1 and CDR2 are SGHVS and FQNEAQ. The CDR3 loop spans 13 amino acids. Trimming removed 4 bases at V and 6 bases at J, with 12 bases between. CDR3 sequence: CASSSSNRDGYTF. CDR3 DNA sequence: TGTGCCAGCAGCTCTAGCAACAGGGATGGCTACACCTTC. Combining the CDR3 with reference TRBV7-8 and TRBJ1-2 gives the whole variable domain GAGVSQSPRYKVAKRGQDVALRCDPISGHVSLFWYQQALGQGPEFLTYFQNEAQLDKSGLPSDRFFAERPEGSVSTLKIQRTQQEDSAVYLCASSSSNRDGYTFGSGTRLTVV.

This chain connects TRBV5-6 to TRBJ2-7; no firm D call. Between the trimmed V and J ends, which lost 0 bases and 9 bases, there was a span of 25 bases. There are 17 residues in the CDR3. Germline CDR1 and CDR2: SGHDT and YYEEEE. DNA of the CDR3: TGTGCCAGCAGCTTGGCCTTGGCGGTTCCTAAACTTGACGGGCAGTACTTC. This codes for CASSLALAVPKLDGQYF. Full variable domain (outside the CDR3, taken from reference TRBV5-6 and TRBJ2-7): DAGVTQSPTHLIKTRGQQVTLRCSPKSGHDTVSWYQQALGQGPQFIFQYYEEEERQRGNFPDRFSGHQFPNYSSELNVNALLLGDSALYLCASSLALAVPKLDGQYFGPGTRLTVT.

This chain links TRBV7-2 with TRBJ2-2; 7 bases align to TRBD1. V gave up 4 bases and J gave up 6 bases; unmatched junction bases: 5. Germline CDR1 and CDR2: SGHTA and FQGNSA. The CDR3 contains 14 residues. CDR3 in amino acids: CASSSFQGAGELFF. CDR3 nucleotide sequence: TGTGCCAGCAGCTCGTTTCAGGGGGCCGGGGAGCTGTTTTTT. The complete variable domain, with remaining parts taken from reference TRBV7-2 and TRBJ2-2, reads GAGVSQSPSNKVTEKGKDVELRCDPISGHTALYWYRQSLGQGLEFLIYFQGNSAPDKSGLPSDRFSAERTGGSVSTLTIQRTQQEDSAVYLCASSSFQGAGELFFGEGSRLTVL.